A single sample gave rise to the 16 T cell receptor beta chains below, sequenced in a study of T cell responses to AZD1222 COVID-19 vaccine (dated by TCRdb to 2020 to 2022). The intended sense of this specimen's time point label: baseline before first vaccination. The method behind the library was the immunoSEQ multiplex PCR assay. TCRdb carries this immuneACCESS record with in-frame sequences only. Its versions omit some clonotypes, under half of them owing to an unresolved V gene in the studies checked, with the rest unexplained. Across this sample there are roughly 97,000 clones, with around 89% seen only once. The ten largest make up 6.5% to 8% of the sample. This sample comprised peripheral blood, obtained on day 0 of AZD1222 vaccination. These receptors were taken from an adult in good health.

CDR3 sequence reads: CASGDSSYEQYF. The CDR3 DNA sequence: TGCGCCAGCGGGGACAGCTCCTACGAGCAGTACTTC. The V gene is TRBV5-1, the J gene TRBJ2-7; 7 nucleotides align to TRBD1. CDR3 length: 12 residues. CDR1 and CDR2 (germline): SGHRS, YFSETQ. V lost 7 bases and J lost 0; bases outside the gene matches: 1.

The chain employs TRBV10-3 and TRBJ2-7; D possibly corresponds to TRBD2 (7 bases). CDR1 is ENHRY and CDR2 is SYGVKD in the germline V gene. This CDR3 has 18 amino acids. The V end lost 6 bases, the J end lost 4 bases, and 28 bases lay between the germline ends. In nucleotides, the CDR3 is TGTGCCATCAGGGGCTTCGGGGGGCGCGGGCAGAGGGTATACGAGCAGTACTTC. This sequence encodes CAIRGFGGRGQRVYEQYF.

V and J are TRBV11-3 and TRBJ1-3; D call uncertain. Deletions cut 0 bases from V and 7 bases from J, with 13 bases between. Germline V gene lookup returns CDR1 SGHNT and CDR2 YENEEA. CDR3 length equals 15 residues. The chain's CDR3 is CASSLDARVGNTIYF. The CDR3 DNA reads TGTGCCAGCAGCTTAGACGCGCGAGTAGGGAACACCATATATTTT.

The chain combines TRBV5-1 with TRBJ1-6; D is perhaps TRBD1 (6 bases). The CDR3 extends over 18 amino acids. Germline V CDR1 and CDR2: SGHRS, YFSETQ. The ends were cut back, 4 bases at V and 8 bases at J, with 25 bases in the middle. In DNA, the CDR3 is TGCGCCAGCAGCCCGACCCCGCTGGCCGGGGGCGCGGATTCACCCCTCCACTTT. Translating gives CASSPTPLAGGADSPLHF.

The chain links TRBV4-2 to TRBJ1-2; no definite D call. V was pared by 0 bases and J by 4 bases, with 9 bases between. The CDR3 has 14 residues. Germline loops: CDR1 LGHNA, CDR2 YNFKEQ. The CDR3 region has the DNA TGTGCCAGCAGCCAAGATCTGTCAGGCTATGGCTACACCTTC. This codes for CASSQDLSGYGYTF.

The chain employs TRBV5-4 and TRBJ1-2, with 7 bases lining up with TRBD1. With V trimmed by 1 base and J by 5 bases, 8 bases remained unmatched. CDR1 is SGHNT, CDR2 YYREEE, per germline (reference sequence). The CDR3 contains 15 residues. The CDR3 DNA is TGTGCCAGCAGCTTGCGGGCAGGGGGGTGGTATGGCTACACCTTC. Its protein is CASSLRAGGWYGYTF.

The CDR3 spells CASSPPHGFSYEQYF. The DNA for the CDR3 is TGTGCCAGCTCACCACCGCACGGGTTCAGCTACGAGCAGTACTTC. The chain joins TRBV18 to TRBJ2-7, with D unclear. This CDR3 comprises 15 residues. CDR1 and CDR2 (germline): KGHSH, LQKENI. V dropped 0 bases and J dropped 3 bases, with 12 bases sitting between them.

The gene calls are TRBV11-2 and TRBJ2-5, with 10 bases lining up with TRBD2. There are 16 residues in the CDR3. Per the germline V gene, CDR1 is SGHAT and CDR2 is FQNNGV. After removal of 2 bases from V and 1 base from J, the junction contained 4 bases not matched to a gene. The CDR3 coding sequence is TGTGCCAGCAGCTTAACGCTAGCGGGGGTCCAAGAGACCCAGTACTTC. This encodes CASSLTLAGVQETQYF. Combining the CDR3 with reference TRBV11-2 and TRBJ2-5 gives the whole variable domain EAGVAQSPRYKIIEKRQSVAFWCNPISGHATLYWYQQILGQGPKLLIQFQNNGVVDDSQLPKDRFSAERLKGVDSTLKIQPAKLEDSAVYLCASSLTLAGVQETQYFGPGTRLLVL.

V usage is TRBV7-2 and J usage is TRBJ2-3; weak D call: TRBD2 (5 bases). The CDR3 spans 14 residues. Trimming pared 3 bases from V and 1 base from J, leaving 8 bases between. The germline V gene has CDR1 SGHTA and CDR2 FQGNSA. The CDR3 DNA reads TGTGCCAGCAGCTTGGGAGCAGGCACAGATACGCAGTATTTT. Its translation is CASSLGAGTDTQYF.

The chain links TRBV18 to TRBJ2-7; D may be TRBD1 or TRBD2 (5 bases each). V was trimmed by 2 bases and J by 6 bases, leaving 11 bases between them. The CDR3 length is 13 residues. Germline CDR1 and CDR2: KGHSH and LQKENI. This CDR3 reads CASSPGGVREQYF. The CDR3 DNA follows: TGTGCCAGCTCACCAGGGGGAGTCCGCGAGCAGTACTTC. Complete variable domain (other parts from reference TRBV18 and TRBJ2-7): NAGVMQNPRHLVRRRGQEARLRCSPMKGHSHVYWYRQLPEEGLKFMVYLQKENIIDESGMPKERFSAEFPKEGPSILRIQQVVRGDSAAYFCASSPGGVREQYFGPGTRLTVT.

J is TRBJ2-1 and V is TRBV5-5; TRBD2 matches 10 bases. Germline CDR1 is SGHKS and CDR2 is YYEKEE (reference sequence). The CDR3 covers 16 residues. Losses at the gene ends were 0 bases for V and 6 bases for J; bases not matched to a gene: 6. In nucleotides, the CDR3 is TGTGCCAGCAGCTTGGCTAGCGGGGGTGGTATCAATGAGCAGTTCTTC. Amino acid sequence: CASSLASGGGINEQFF.

V usage is TRBV6-6 and J usage is TRBJ2-1; D possibly corresponds to TRBD1 (6 bases). The CDR3 contains 14 residues. V dropped 0 bases and J dropped 3 bases, with 6 bases sitting between them. Germline values: CDR1 MNHNY, CDR2 SVGAGI (reference sequence). CDR3 protein: CASSYSDSYNEQFF. The CDR3, as DNA: TGTGCCAGCAGTTACTCGGACAGCTACAATGAGCAGTTCTTC.

The chain combines TRBV6-5 with TRBJ2-5; 10 bases agree with TRBD2. The ends lost 5 bases at V and 5 bases at J; junction bases unmatched: 5. In germline, CDR1 is MNHEY, CDR2 SVGAGI. The CDR3 length is 14 residues. The CDR3 nucleotides read TGTGCCAGCAGTAGCGGGAGGGCCTGGGAGACCCAGTACTTC. The encoded protein is CASSSGRAWETQYF.

V usage is TRBV3-1 (or the pseudogene TRBV3-2) and J usage is TRBJ2-7, with 7 bases fitting TRBD1. Germline CDR1 LGHDT, CDR2 YNNKEL (reference sequence). V was pared by 3 bases and J by 2 bases, with 4 bases of the junction left unmatched. This CDR3 contains 14 residues. In DNA form, the CDR3 reads TGTGCCAGCAGCCAGGCAGGGGGACCCTACGAGCAGTACTTC. Translated, it gives CASSQAGGPYEQYF.

The rearrangement links TRBV30 to TRBJ1-6; possibly TRBD1 for D (5 bases). CDR1 and CDR2 from the germline V gene are GTSNPN and SVGIG (reference sequence). Trimming left V 0 bases short and J 7 bases short, with 10 bases between. This CDR3 region has 14 residues. The CDR3, as DNA: TGTGCCTGGAGTGTAGGGGACCGAAATTCACCCCTCCACTTT. Protein: CAWSVGDRNSPLHF.

The CDR3 here is CAISESRGLEMGNSPLHF. CDR3 nucleotides: TGTGCCATCAGTGAGTCGAGAGGGCTTGAGATGGGAAATTCACCCCTCCACTTT. The chain recombines TRBV10-3 with TRBJ1-6; D remains ambiguous. Germline lookup yields CDR1 ENHRY and CDR2 SYGVKD. Trimming took 0 bases from V and 7 from J, leaving 19 bases between them. The CDR3 runs to 18 residues.